This T cell receptor beta chain is from a study of blood T cell repertoires in COVID-19. TCRdb's table, derived via immunoSEQ multiplex PCR, lists solely in-frame clones and lacks some. The data contain roughly 150,000 clones, more than 85% of them seen just once; the ten biggest clones take up over 2%. The CDR3 length is 17 residues. Germline CDR1 is KGHSH and CDR2 is LQKENI. V shed 3 bases, J shed 2 bases, and the junction held 2 bases outside the gene matches. V gene TRBV18 combines with J gene TRBJ2-6; 12 positions agree with TRBD2. The sequencing input was peripheral blood. The sequence came from a woman aged 70 to 79 with acute or convalescent COVID-19. Here the CDR3 DNA reads TGTGCCAGCTCACCTCCTAGCGGGGGGGCTGGGGCCAACGTCCTGACTTTC. It yields the protein CASSPPSGGAGANVLTF.